These T cell receptor beta chains were read from a single sample in a study of T cells in Graves' hyperthyroidism and ophthalmopathy. TCRdb used MiXCR to reprocess the multiplex PCR reads, holding one entry per CDR3 protein. Of about 500,000 distinct CDR3 sequences detected, more than 15% appear once; the ten largest clones hold 25% to 30%. Sequencing was performed on blood. The receptors here all came from a young woman with Graves' ophthalmopathy. CDR3s include the opening cysteine and the closing phenylalanine or tryptophan. A D gene is named only where the DNA matches it firmly. Clone size appears in some rows only: once, few, many, or a class for an expanded clone.

>TRBJ2-5|-|many|TRBV20-1
TGCAGTGCTGTACAGGGAGAGACCCAGTACTTC
CSAVQGETQYF
>TRBJ1-5|TRBD1|many|TRBV12-3/TRBV12-4
TGTGCCAGCAGCTTAGGGGGCAAAGATCAGCCCCAGCATTTT
CASSLGGKDQPQHF
>TRBJ2-7|-|-|TRBV29-1
TGCAGCGTAGGACCTGGTAATTTGGCGTACGAGCAGTACTTC
CSVGPGNLAYEQYF
>TRBJ1-5|TRBD1|-|TRBV30
TGTGCCTGGAACAGGGGGCTCGATCAGCCCCAGCATTTT
CAWNRGLDQPQHF
>TRBJ2-5|TRBD1|few|TRBV27
TGTGCCAGCAGGACAGTAGGGGGCACCCAGTACTTC
CASRTVGGTQYF
>TRBJ1-2|-|many|TRBV18
TGTGCCAGCTCACACCTCGACAGCCACAACTATGGCTACACCTTC
CASSHLDSHNYGYTF
>TRBJ2-1|-|-|TRBV5-1
TGCGCCAGCGGAGAAACTGTCTCCTACAATGAGCAGTTCTTC
CASGETVSYNEQFF
>TRBJ2-1|TRBD2|-|TRBV9
TGTGCCAGCAGCGTAGTCCCAGCGGGAGGCCTCAATGAGCAGTTCTTC
CASSVVPAGGLNEQFF
>TRBJ2-5|-|few|TRBV12-3/TRBV12-4
TGTGCCAGCAGTGGGGGTCAAGAGACCCAGTACTTC
CASSGGQETQYF
>TRBJ1-5|-|many|TRBV12-3/TRBV12-4
TGTGCCAGCAGTTTTAGGCCACCTGATAATCAGCCCCAGCATTTT
CASSFRPPDNQPQHF
>TRBJ2-5|-|few|TRBV10-3
TGTGCCATCAAAACAGATCAAGAGACCCAGTACTTC
CAIKTDQETQYF
>TRBJ2-3|TRBD2|many|TRBV6-2/TRBV6-3
TGTGCCAGCAGTACCGGACTAGCAGACACAGATACGCAGTATTTT
CASSTGLADTDTQYF
>TRBJ2-7|TRBD1|many|TRBV28
TGTGCCAGCAGTTCACAGGGGGCGCGGGTCTACGAGCAGTACTTC
CASSSQGARVYEQYF
>TRBJ2-7|TRBD2|few|TRBV27
TGTGCCAGCAAACCCTTCGCGGGAGAGGGGAACGAGCAGTACTTC
CASKPFAGEGNEQYF
>TRBJ2-7|TRBD2|few|TRBV19
TGTGCCAGTGGGATCCTAGCGGGAGGTTCCTACGAGCAGTACTTC
CASGILAGGSYEQYF
>TRBJ2-1|TRBD2|-|TRBV19
TGTGCCAGTAGGGTAGCGGGAGGCTCCTACAATGAGCAGTTCTTC
CASRVAGGSYNEQFF
>TRBJ2-7|TRBD2|many|TRBV6-2/TRBV6-3
TGTGCCAGCAGTTCCCCTCCGCGGGAGAGCTACGAGCAGTACTTC
CASSSPPRESYEQYF
>TRBJ2-1|TRBD2|-|TRBV4-3
TGCGCCAGCAGCCAAGTGGGAGGGACTAGCCTCAATGAGCAGTTCTTC
CASSQVGGTSLNEQFF
>TRBJ2-3|-|-|TRBV6-1
TGTGCCAGCAGTGAAAGGGCAGTCACAGATACGCAGTATTTT
CASSERAVTDTQYF
>TRBJ1-1|-|many|TRBV12-3/TRBV12-4
TGTGCCAGCAGTCTGAGAAGAACTGAAGCTTTCTTT
CASSLRRTEAFF
>TRBJ1-5|-|few|TRBV20-1
TGCAGTGCTAGTCCCAACAGGGGCAATCAGCCCCAGCATTTT
CSASPNRGNQPQHF